This T cell receptor beta chain was sequenced in a study of CD8 T cells in Susac syndrome. About the study: When blood was drawn, patients with Susac syndrome were on intravenous immunoglobulin alone, on corticosteroids, or therapy-naive.

As to this clonotype: The target antigen is unknown.

Reverse transcription of about 0.5 to 1 ug RNA used random hexamers. TCRdb reanalysed the immunoSEQ multiplex PCR reads using MiXCR and keeps one entry per CDR3 protein. The table has 70,000 to 100,000 distinct CDR3 sequences, around 96% seen once. Study-wide results and limits: The peak of CD8+ clonal expansion in Susac was seen in TEMRA cells and active patients.

Sequencing of TCR beta was performed on blood CD8+ T cells and on blood CD4+ T cells. TEMRA cells were FACS-enriched, while CD8+ and CD4+ T cells were negatively isolated. The specimen sequenced was CD8+ T cells from PBMCs. This sequence originates from a human donor with Susac syndrome.

Here the CDR3 DNA reads TGTGCCAGCAGTAGGGATACACAAGAGACCCAGTACTTC. Protein product: CASSRDTQETQYF. The J gene is TRBJ2-5, the V gene TRBV2; D is undetermined. CDR1 and CDR2 from the germline V gene are SNHLY and FYNNEI. The CDR3 is 13 residues long. V was cut by 5 bases and J by 2 bases, with 9 bases left in between.